The 14 T cell receptor beta chains below all came from one sample that was sequenced in a study of T cells in Graves' hyperthyroidism and ophthalmopathy. Authors of the study amplified TCR beta CDR3 regions from RNA transcripts. In the first-round RT-PCR of the TCR CDR3, the HTBI primer set was used. TCRdb analysed the multiplex PCR reads with MiXCR anew, one entry per CDR3 protein. The sample lists around 580,000 distinct CDR3 sequences; 46% were seen once. The source material was peripheral blood or thyroid tissue (not recorded which). These receptors were collected from a young woman with Graves' hyperthyroidism.

This clonotype has a count of ten or more. The CDR3 spells CATSRDRGQHEQYF. CDR3 sequence (DNA): TGTGCCACCAGCAGAGACAGGGGACAGCACGAGCAGTACTTC. The rearrangement joins TRBV15 to TRBJ2-7; the match to TRBD1 covers 7 bases. Germline CDR1 reads LNHNV; CDR2 reads YYDKDF (reference sequence). This CDR3 is built from 14 residues. V was clipped by 0 bases and J by 5 bases; unmatched bases: 4.

This clonotype was picked up many times. The CDR3 reads CASSLGGGAAYEQYF. The CDR3 DNA sequence: TGTGCCAGCAGCTTGGGTGGCGGAGCTGCTTACGAGCAGTACTTC. The chain employs TRBV5-8 and TRBJ2-7; the D is unclear. The ends were cut back, 0 bases at V and 4 bases at J, with 14 bases in the middle. The CDR3 has 15 amino acids. Germline values: CDR1 SGHTS, CDR2 YDEGEE. The full variable domain, its missing parts supplied by reference TRBV5-8 and TRBJ2-7, is EAGVTQSPTHLIKTRGQQATLRCSPISGHTSVYWYQQALGLGLQFLLWYDEGEERNRGNFPPRFSGRQFPNYSSELNVNALELEDSALYLCASSLGGGAAYEQYFGPGTRLTVT.

The chain recombines TRBV29-1 with TRBJ2-5, with 7 bases that match TRBD2. The CDR3 contains 15 residues. From germline, CDR1 is SQVTM and CDR2 ANQGSEA. Trimming removed 5 bases from V and 5 bases from J; junction bases left unmatched: 14. CDR3 coding DNA: TGCAGCGTTCGGTTGCAGGGAGGGACTTTCGAGACCCAGTACTTC. Translating gives CSVRLQGGTFETQYF.

The V and J genes are TRBV2 and TRBJ2-3; D is unresolved. V lost 2 bases, J lost 7 bases, and 19 bases lay in between. CDR1 and CDR2 from the germline V gene are SNHLY and FYNNEI. CDR3 length: 16 amino acids. CDR3 bases: TGTGCCAGCAGTGAAACATCGAGGCTTGACGAACATACGCAGTATTTT. Protein: CASSETSRLDEHTQYF.

This clonotype was recorded many times. The chain employs TRBV11-1 and TRBJ2-7; 10 bases fit TRBD1. The germline gives CDR1 SGHAT, CDR2 FQDESV (reference sequence). CDR3 length: 15 amino acids. V shed 6 bases and J 3 bases; nucleotides not matched to a gene: 8. CDR3 sequence reads: CASRVTGGFNYEQYF. The CDR3 nucleotides are TGTGCCAGCAGAGTGACAGGGGGCTTCAACTACGAGCAGTACTTC.

The chain links TRBV20-1 to TRBJ1-2; possibly TRBD1 for D (6 bases). CDR1 is DFQATT, CDR2 SNEGSKA, per germline (reference sequence). With 4 bases removed from V and 4 bases from J, the gap between germline ends came to 25 bases. The CDR3 totals 17 residues. The DNA for the CDR3 is TGCAGTGCTACTGAAACCCGAAGGGGGGAAGAGAGCTATGGCTACACCTTC. It encodes CSATETRRGEESYGYTF.

The genes are TRBV12-3 or TRBV12-4 and TRBJ2-5, with 9 bases lining up with TRBD1. CDR3 length equals 20 residues. V lost 7 bases and J lost 2; bases outside the gene matches: 23. The CDR3 sequence: CASMTHRDRDRRLVQETQYF. The DNA for the CDR3 is TGTGCCAGCATGACTCACCGGGACAGGGATAGGAGGCTAGTGCAAGAGACCCAGTACTTC.

Note on this clonotype: Possible read error: a much larger clone is one base away. The chain recombines TRBV7-2 with TRBJ1-4; D remains unclear. Germline CDR1 reads SGHTA; CDR2 reads FQGNSA. The CDR3 has 14 amino acids. Here the CDR3 DNA reads TGTGCCAACAGCTTAGACAATGCGGATGAAAAACTGTTTTTT. It encodes CANSLDNADEKLFF.

The table lists this clonotype with many counts. The CDR3 DNA follows: TGCGCCAGCCGTCGACAGGCTGGAGGGAACTATGGCTACACCTTC. Its translation: CASRRQAGGNYGYTF. The chain carries TRBV5-1 and TRBJ1-2; TRBD1 is a possible D gene (6 bases). CDR3 size: 15 residues. Trimming removed 7 bases from V and 2 bases from J, with 18 bases in between. CDR1 is SGHRS and CDR2 is YFSETQ in the germline V gene.

This clonotype has at least ten counts. This sequence joins TRBV20-1 and TRBJ2-7; 9 bases are a match to TRBD2. The CDR3 length is 15 residues. V trimming: 1 base; J trimming: 0 bases; junction bases outside the gene matches: 4. In germline, CDR1 is DFQATT, CDR2 SNEGSKA (reference sequence). The CDR3 loop is CSARALAGSSYEQYF. In DNA, the CDR3 is TGCAGTGCTAGAGCACTAGCGGGCAGCTCCTACGAGCAGTACTTC.

This clonotype was recorded many times. The chain couples TRBV10-1 to TRBJ2-7, with TRBD2 identical over 14 bases. The J segment lost 3 bases and the V segment lost 5 bases, leaving 9 bases of the junction unmatched. The V gene's germline CDR1 is WNHNN and CDR2 SYGVQD (reference sequence). This CDR3 is 17 amino acids long. The DNA of the CDR3 is TGCGCCAGCAGTACCGGGACTAGCGGGAGAGCGGTCTACGAGCAGTACTTC. Its translation is CASSTGTSGRAVYEQYF.

This clonotype has ten or more counts. The V call is TRBV12-3 or TRBV12-4, the J call TRBJ1-4; no clear D gene. This CDR3 region has 13 residues. Trimming pared 6 bases from V and 8 bases from J, leaving 13 bases between. The CDR3 coding sequence is TGTGCCAGCAGGTCGGACCTGGGGGAAAAACTGTTTTTT. Residues: CASRSDLGEKLFF.

The gene calls are TRBV7-2 and TRBJ2-7, with 11 nucleotides matching TRBD2. This CDR3 spans 16 amino acids. Germline CDR1 reads SGHTA; CDR2 reads FQGNSA. V trimming: 4 bases; J trimming: 2 bases; junction bases outside the gene matches: 7. In DNA, the CDR3 is TGTGCCAGCAGCTCGCTAGCGGGAGGCCCAACCTACGAGCAGTACTTC. Its translation is CASSSLAGGPTYEQYF. Full variable domain (missing parts from reference TRBV7-2 and TRBJ2-7): GAGVSQSPSNKVTEKGKDVELRCDPISGHTALYWYRQSLGQGLEFLIYFQGNSAPDKSGLPSDRFSAERTGGSVSTLTIQRTQQEDSAVYLCASSSLAGGPTYEQYFGPGTRLTVT.

About this clonotype itself: The junction departs from the called germline gene at one end, perhaps through a read error. The rearrangement uses TRBV2 and TRBJ2-7; 9 bases fit TRBD1. CDR1 and CDR2 (germline): SNHLY, FYNNEI. The CDR3 spans 11 residues. CDR3 sequence: CASSDTGGGIF. CDR3 nucleotides: TGTGCCAGCAGTGATACAGGGGGCGGAATCTTC.